The 30 T cell receptor beta chains below come from one sample, sequenced in a study of cytomegalovirus exposure and HLA in healthy donors. Sequenced by immunoSEQ multiplex PCR; TCRdb stores in-frame clones only, minus some. The sample has around 140,000 clones; about 91% are singletons. Material for sequencing was PBMCs. All receptors derive from a woman aged 18-29 years in good health and CMV-seronegative.

This clone showed up just once. The chain links TRBV2 to TRBJ2-3, with 9 bases fitting TRBD1. Germline V gene lookup returns CDR1 SNHLY and CDR2 FYNNEI. Trimming at V came to 11 bases and at J to 3 bases, leaving 15 bases not matched to a gene. The CDR3 is made up of 16 amino acids. CDR3 sequence reads: CARDRAPLGRTDTQYF. The CDR3 coding sequence is TGTGCCCGGGACAGGGCCCCTCTAGGAAGGACAGATACGCAGTATTTT.

This clone was seen a single time. The chain is built from TRBV5-4 and TRBJ1-6; tentatively, D is TRBD1 (6 bases). The CDR3 covers 14 residues. Germline CDR1 SGHNT, CDR2 YYREEE (reference sequence). V gave up 4 bases and J gave up 1 base, with 6 bases separating them. This CDR3 reads CASSGQSYNSPLHF. The CDR3 coding sequence is TGTGCCAGCAGCGGACAGTCCTATAATTCACCCCTCCACTTT.

The chain couples TRBV27 to TRBJ1-4, with a possible D match to TRBD1 (6 bases). This CDR3 is built from 16 residues. V was trimmed by 2 bases and J by 10 bases, leaving 20 bases between them. Germline assignment: CDR1 MNHEY and CDR2 SMNVEV (reference sequence). CDR3 coding DNA: TGTGCCAGCAGTTTAGCGGGGGCTGGGACCGACGGAAAACTGTTTTTT. Protein sequence: CASSLAGAGTDGKLFF.

This chain links TRBV7-2 with TRBJ1-5, with TRBD1 as a possible D gene (5 bases). Germline-derived CDR1 and CDR2 are SGHTA and FQGNSA. This CDR3 contains 16 residues. V lost 2 bases and J lost 6, with 17 bases in between. In DNA, the CDR3 is TGTGCCAGCAGCTTAACGGGGGTAGGGTTTGTTCAGCCCCAGCATTTT. The encoded protein is CASSLTGVGFVQPQHF.

This sequence joins TRBV1 and TRBJ2-3; the D call in the table, TRBD2, was not verified against the DNA. TRBV1 is termed a pseudogene. The CDR3 contains 16 residues. This CDR3 reads CTSSGLAGVRPDTQYF. CDR3 nucleotide sequence: TGCACCAGCAGCGGACTAGCGGGGGTCCGCCCAGATACGCAGTATTTT.

This clone was detected once. The chain joins TRBV7-9 to TRBJ2-1; 9 bases match TRBD2. CDR1 is SEHNR, CDR2 FQNEAQ, per germline (reference sequence). V shed 5 bases and J 5 bases; nucleotides not matched to a gene: 10. The CDR3 spans 16 residues. CDR3 bases: TGTGCCAGCAGCAGACAAAGCGGGGGGTTCCACAATGAGCAGTTCTTC. This translates into CASSRQSGGFHNEQFF.

The chain employs TRBV7-9 and TRBJ1-5; 10 nucleotides align to TRBD1. The V gene's germline CDR1 is SEHNR and CDR2 FQNEAQ (reference sequence). This CDR3 region has 15 residues. J lost 2 bases, V lost 4 bases, and 2 bases had no gene match. The CDR3 loop is CASSSTGGGNQPQHF. The CDR3 bases are TGTGCCAGCAGCTCGACAGGGGGCGGCAATCAGCCCCAGCATTTT.

This clone appeared once. The chain combines TRBV7-9 with TRBJ1-6; 7 nucleotides align to TRBD1. Germline values: CDR1 SEHNR, CDR2 FQNEAQ (reference sequence). This CDR3 contains 13 residues. J lost 8 bases, V lost 5 bases, and 3 bases had no gene match. CDR3 coding DNA: TGTGCCAGCAGCCGAGACAGGGATTCACCCCTCCACTTT. This translates into CASSRDRDSPLHF.

The J gene is TRBJ1-2, the V gene TRBV7-9; D call uncertain. Germline assignment: CDR1 SEHNR and CDR2 FQNEAQ (reference sequence). The CDR3 contains 12 residues. V was clipped by 7 bases and J by 4 bases, with 10 bases between them. The CDR3 coding sequence is TGTGCCAGCAATACGGCGGGCTATGGCTACACCTTC. Translation: CASNTAGYGYTF.

The rearrangement links TRBV4-1 to TRBJ2-2; 9 bases line up with TRBD2. This CDR3 is built from 15 residues. J was trimmed by 1 base and V by 6 bases; bases with no gene match: 3. The germline V gene has CDR1 MGHRA and CDR2 YSYEKL. The CDR3 spells CASRREGGNTGELFF. As DNA, the CDR3 is TGCGCCAGCAGGCGGGAGGGGGGGAACACCGGGGAGCTGTTTTTT.

The chain employs TRBV6-5 and TRBJ2-7; D perhaps matches TRBD2 (5 bases). The CDR3 has 16 residues. Germline V gene sequence: CDR1 MNHEY, CDR2 SVGAGI. The V end was cut by 4 bases, the J end by 4 bases, with 20 bases between. Written as DNA, the CDR3 is TGTGCCAGCAGTTTGGCTTCCGGGATGGCCCCTTACGAGCAGTACTTC. Translated: CASSLASGMAPYEQYF.

The chain carries TRBV18 and TRBJ2-2, with TRBD1 matching over 9 bases. The CDR3 length is 17 residues. With V trimmed by 5 bases and J by 1 base, 8 bases remained unmatched. CDR1 and CDR2 from the germline V gene are KGHSH and LQKENI. The CDR3, as DNA: TGTGCCAGCTCATCGACCCCGGGACAGGGGAACACCGGGGAGCTGTTTTTT. Amino acid sequence: CASSSTPGQGNTGELFF.

This clone showed up just a few times. CDR3 DNA: TGTGCCAGTAGTATCATGGAGAGCAGCCTCCACTTT. It encodes CASSIMESSLHF. The chain is built from TRBV19 and TRBJ1-6; no firm D call. CDR1 is LNHDA and CDR2 is SQIVND in the germline V gene (reference sequence). This CDR3 has 12 amino acids. V gave up 3 bases and J gave up 15 bases, with 12 bases separating them.

V usage is TRBV6-6 and J usage is TRBJ1-2, with D unresolved. CDR1 is MNHNY, CDR2 SVGAGI, per germline (reference sequence). V gave up 0 bases and J gave up 4 bases, with 6 bases separating them. The CDR3 covers 13 residues. The CDR3 DNA reads as TGTGCCAGCAGTTACTCAGACATCTATGGCTACACCTTC. This codes for CASSYSDIYGYTF.

This chain connects TRBV19 to TRBJ1-6, with a tentative D call TRBD1 (6 bases). This CDR3 spans 17 amino acids. CDR1 is LNHDA, CDR2 SQIVND, per germline (reference sequence). Between the trimmed V and J ends, which lost 6 bases and 6 bases, there was a span of 21 bases. CDR3 loop: CASSPVVLTGPNSPLHF. CDR3 nucleotides: TGTGCCAGTAGCCCCGTGGTTTTGACAGGACCTAATTCACCCCTCCACTTT.

V and J are TRBV13 and TRBJ2-1, with 12 bases that match TRBD2. Germline V gene data show CDR1 as PRHDT and CDR2 as FYEKMQ (reference sequence). J gave up 10 bases and V 6 bases, and 13 bases lay outside the gene matches. There are 16 residues in the CDR3. The CDR3 DNA reads TGTGCCAGCAGATCCCTCCCTAGCGGGGGGGCGCAGGAGCAGTTCTTC. Translating gives CASRSLPSGGAQEQFF.

This clone occurred a few times. The rearrangement joins TRBV6-6 to TRBJ1-6; possibly TRBD1 for D (5 bases). Per germline, CDR1 MNHNY and CDR2 SVGAGI (reference sequence). CDR3 length: 14 residues. V lost 6 bases and J 8 bases, leaving 14 bases between the germline ends. CDR3 loop: CASSLSGGDSPLHF. CDR3 nucleotide sequence: TGTGCCAGCAGCCTCAGTGGGGGGGATTCACCCCTCCACTTT.

The chain uses TRBV11-2 and TRBJ2-7, with D possibly TRBD1 on 7 matching bases. The CDR3 is 16 residues long. Deletions cut 2 bases from V and 2 bases from J, with 16 bases between. Germline V gene sequence: CDR1 SGHAT, CDR2 FQNNGV. CDR3 sequence (DNA): TGTGCCAGCAGCTTACAGGGGGGCCCGTTAACCTACGAGCAGTACTTC. It specifies CASSLQGGPLTYEQYF.

This chain links TRBV15 with TRBJ2-3, with D possibly being TRBD2 (5 bases). With 0 bases removed from V and 2 bases from J, the gap between germline ends came to 18 bases. This CDR3 contains 18 residues. Germline V gives CDR1 LNHNV, CDR2 YYDKDF (reference sequence). The CDR3 protein is CATSRDRLPGIDTDTQYF. DNA for the CDR3: TGTGCCACCAGCAGAGACCGCCTCCCGGGGATCGACACAGATACGCAGTATTTT.

Remarks on this clone: In the same sample, other DNA sequences code for this CDR3. The genes are TRBV6-6 and TRBJ2-3; 10 nucleotides line up with TRBD2. There are 16 residues in the CDR3. Germline V gene sequence: CDR1 MNHNY, CDR2 SVGAGI (reference sequence). Germline trimming cut 4 bases from V and 4 bases from J; bases unmatched to any gene: 8. The CDR3 nucleotides are TGTGCCAGCAGTTCCGTGAGCGGGGGGGTCCCAGATACGCAGTATTTT. Protein: CASSSVSGGVPDTQYF.

V gene TRBV18 combines with J gene TRBJ2-3, with D perhaps matching TRBD2 (6 bases). The V and J ends lost 4 bases and 6 bases respectively, with 8 bases between them. Germline-derived CDR1 and CDR2 are KGHSH and LQKENI. There are 12 residues in the CDR3. In nucleotides, the CDR3 is TGTGCCAGCTCACAGGGGAGGGATACGCAGTATTTT. It codes for CASSQGRDTQYF.

The rearrangement joins TRBV19 to TRBJ1-5, with 11 bases aligning to TRBD1. Germline V gene lookup returns CDR1 LNHDA and CDR2 SQIVND (reference sequence). This CDR3 has 15 amino acids. The V segment lost 9 bases and the J segment 4 bases; nucleotides outside the gene matches: 8. CDR3 protein: CARPGQGVRNQPQHF. In DNA form, the CDR3 reads TGTGCCAGACCGGGACAGGGGGTTCGTAATCAGCCCCAGCATTTT. Full variable domain (rest looked up from reference TRBV19 and TRBJ1-5): DGGITQSPKYLFRKEGQNVTLSCEQNLNHDAMYWYRQDPGQGLRLIYYSQIVNDFQKGDIAEGYSVSREKKESFPLTVTSAQKNPTAFYLCARPGQGVRNQPQHFGDGTRLSIL.

The chain uses TRBV18 and TRBJ1-2, with D possibly matching TRBD1 (6 bases). Germline values: CDR1 KGHSH, CDR2 LQKENI. V was pared by 4 bases and J by 4 bases, with 16 bases between. This CDR3 is 15 amino acids long. The CDR3 bases are TGTGCCAGCTCACGGGAGACAGGCGCGATCTATGGCTACACCTTC. Translated, it gives CASSRETGAIYGYTF.

CDR3 nucleotides: TGCGCCAGCAGTGGGACAGGGGGCAAGGATCAGCCCCAGCATTTT. This sequence encodes CASSGTGGKDQPQHF. This chain uses TRBV5-1 with TRBJ1-5; 12 bases line up with TRBD1. Germline V gene data show CDR1 as SGHRS and CDR2 as YFSETQ. This CDR3 is built from 15 residues. Trimming took 5 bases from V and 5 from J; bases not matched to a gene: 5.

The chain combines TRBV5-1 with TRBJ1-1; TRBD1 matches 7 bases. Germline V gene data show CDR1 as SGHRS and CDR2 as YFSETQ. CDR3 length: 14 amino acids. Losses at the gene ends were 3 bases for V and 1 base for J; bases not matched to a gene: 3. The CDR3 here is CASSSRQGNTEAFF. Written as DNA, the CDR3 is TGCGCCAGCAGCTCTAGACAGGGGAACACTGAAGCTTTCTTT.

This chain links TRBV7-6 with TRBJ2-1, with a weak D call TRBD2 (5 bases). This CDR3 is built from 14 residues. Germline V gene sequence: CDR1 SGHVS, CDR2 FNYEAQ. V lost 5 bases and J 7 bases, leaving 15 bases between the germline ends. The CDR3 DNA follows: TGTGCCAGCAGCCCCTGGGCAACGGGGAATGAGCAGTTCTTC. This encodes CASSPWATGNEQFF.

The chain is built from TRBV14 and TRBJ1-2, with TRBD1 as a possible D gene (5 bases). This CDR3 spans 14 amino acids. Germline values: CDR1 SGHDN, CDR2 FVKESK. The V end lost 3 bases, the J end lost 7 bases, and 15 bases lay between the germline ends. The chain's CDR3 is CASSHSRRAGGYTF. The CDR3 DNA reads as TGTGCCAGCAGCCACTCGCGCAGGGCTGGTGGCTACACCTTC.

This clone was counted a few times. The chain recombines TRBV16 with TRBJ1-6; D call uncertain. This CDR3 region has 15 residues. The germline V gene encodes CDR1 KGHSY and CDR2 FQNENV. The ends were cut back, 5 bases at V and 10 bases at J, with 18 bases in the middle. CDR3 residues: CASSTRAAGGSPLHF. CDR3 sequence (DNA): TGTGCCAGCAGCACACGGGCCGCGGGAGGGTCACCCCTCCACTTT. Based on the CDR3 plus reference TRBV16 and TRBJ1-6, the full variable domain is GEEVAQTPKHLVRGEGQKAKLYCAPIKGHSYVFWYQQVLKNEFKFLISFQNENVFDETGMPKERFSAKCLPNSPCSLEIQATKLEDSAVYFCASSTRAAGGSPLHFGNGTRLTVT.

V is TRBV2 and J is TRBJ1-2; TRBD1 might be the D (6 bases). The ends were cut back, 6 bases at V and 8 bases at J, with 22 bases in the middle. Per germline, CDR1 SNHLY and CDR2 FYNNEI. The length of the CDR3 is 15 residues. The CDR3, as DNA: TGTGCCAGCAGCGGGAACAGGGCGGGGGTGATGGGCTACACCTTC. This sequence encodes CASSGNRAGVMGYTF.

This chain links TRBV4-1 with TRBJ2-5; a weak D match, TRBD1 (6 bases). The V end was cut by 2 bases, the J end by 2 bases, with 18 bases between. The CDR3 is 17 amino acids. Looked up from germline, CDR1 is MGHRA and CDR2 is YSYEKL. CDR3 nucleotides: TGCGCCAGCAGCCAAAGGATGACAGGCTACCTACAAGAGACCCAGTACTTC. It yields the protein CASSQRMTGYLQETQYF.